These T cell receptor beta chains were read from a single sample in a study of blood T cell repertoires in COVID-19. Profiled with immunoSEQ multiplex PCR; TCRdb holds only in-frame clones, not every one. The sample includes 270,000 or so clones, 80% to 85% seen only once; the top ten take roughly 2.9%. Sequencing used peripheral blood. Source of these receptors: a woman aged 55-69 years with active or convalescent COVID-19. CDR3s include the opening cysteine and the closing phenylalanine or tryptophan. Fields, in order: clone size, J gene, CDR3 length, D gene, V gene, CDR3 protein, CDR3 DNA. D genes are given only for firm matches. Clone size appears in some rows only: once, few, many, or a class for an expanded clone.

abundance: -
j_gene: TRBJ1-3
len: 17
d_gene: -
v_gene: TRBV4-1
CDR3aa: CASSQVSTGSNGNTIYF
CDR3nt: TGCGCCAGCAGCCAAGTATCAACAGGGAGTAACGGAAACACCATATATTTT

abundance: -
j_gene: TRBJ2-2
len: 17
d_gene: TRBD2
v_gene: TRBV10-3
CDR3aa: CAISELPGLAEGGELFF
CDR3nt: TGTGCCATCAGTGAACTTCCGGGACTAGCGGAGGGGGGGGAGCTGTTTTTT

abundance: -
j_gene: TRBJ1-2
len: 15
d_gene: -
v_gene: TRBV11-2
CDR3aa: CASSLGGRGTYGYTF
CDR3nt: TGTGCCAGCAGCTTAGGGGGGCGCGGCACCTATGGCTACACCTTC

abundance: -
j_gene: TRBJ2-6
len: 17
d_gene: -
v_gene: TRBV5-1
CDR3aa: CASSSRMDSFGANVLTF
CDR3nt: TGCGCCAGCAGCTCCCGGATGGACAGTTTCGGGGCCAACGTCCTGACTTTC

abundance: -
j_gene: TRBJ2-3
len: 15
d_gene: TRBD2
v_gene: TRBV6-5
CDR3aa: CASSLAGGSTDTQYF
CDR3nt: TGTGCCAGCAGTCTAGCGGGGGGAAGCACAGATACGCAGTATTTT

abundance: few
j_gene: TRBJ2-7
len: 14
d_gene: -
v_gene: TRBV7-8
CDR3aa: CASASGGRVYEQYF
CDR3nt: TGTGCCAGCGCCTCCGGAGGTAGGGTCTACGAGCAGTACTTC

abundance: -
j_gene: TRBJ2-1
len: 15
d_gene: TRBD2
v_gene: TRBV6-4
CDR3aa: CASSLAGRAHNEQFF
CDR3nt: TGTGCCAGCAGTCTAGCGGGTCGGGCTCACAATGAGCAGTTCTTC

abundance: -
j_gene: TRBJ2-1
len: 18
d_gene: TRBD2
v_gene: TRBV9
CDR3aa: CASSVRLAGGSSYNEQFF
CDR3nt: TGTGCCAGCAGCGTGAGACTAGCGGGGGGGAGCTCCTACAATGAGCAGTTCTTC

abundance: -
j_gene: TRBJ1-5
len: 14
d_gene: -
v_gene: TRBV5-1
CDR3aa: CASSLRLGGQPQHF
CDR3nt: TGCGCCAGCAGCTTGAGGTTGGGAGGTCAGCCCCAGCATTTT

abundance: -
j_gene: TRBJ1-4
len: 15
d_gene: TRBD1
v_gene: TRBV6-8
CDR3aa: CASMFGYRGREKLFF
CDR3nt: TGTGCCAGCATGTTCGGCTACAGGGGGCGTGAAAAACTGTTTTTT